This T cell receptor beta chain was observed in a study of blood T cell repertoires in COVID-19. The overall study: There were acute and convalescent COVID-19 samples, and they came from the United States, Italy and Spain.

Profiling relied on immunoSEQ multiplex PCR, and the TCRdb table lists in-frame clones only, not all of them. The sample consists of under 300,000 clones, almost 85% of them appearing once. The CDR3 totals 14 residues. CDR1 is MDHEN and CDR2 is SYDVKM in the germline V gene. About this clone itself: One junction end disagrees with the germline gene, perhaps due to a read error.

The sequence was collected from a man aged 50 or older with acute or convalescent COVID-19. J is TRBJ1-5 and V is TRBV28; D might be TRBD1 (5 bases). The specimen sequenced was peripheral blood. This CDR3 reads CASSLKFLGQGLLF. As DNA, the CDR3 is TGTGCCAGCAGTTTAAAGTTCTTGGGCCAGGGACTACTTTTT.